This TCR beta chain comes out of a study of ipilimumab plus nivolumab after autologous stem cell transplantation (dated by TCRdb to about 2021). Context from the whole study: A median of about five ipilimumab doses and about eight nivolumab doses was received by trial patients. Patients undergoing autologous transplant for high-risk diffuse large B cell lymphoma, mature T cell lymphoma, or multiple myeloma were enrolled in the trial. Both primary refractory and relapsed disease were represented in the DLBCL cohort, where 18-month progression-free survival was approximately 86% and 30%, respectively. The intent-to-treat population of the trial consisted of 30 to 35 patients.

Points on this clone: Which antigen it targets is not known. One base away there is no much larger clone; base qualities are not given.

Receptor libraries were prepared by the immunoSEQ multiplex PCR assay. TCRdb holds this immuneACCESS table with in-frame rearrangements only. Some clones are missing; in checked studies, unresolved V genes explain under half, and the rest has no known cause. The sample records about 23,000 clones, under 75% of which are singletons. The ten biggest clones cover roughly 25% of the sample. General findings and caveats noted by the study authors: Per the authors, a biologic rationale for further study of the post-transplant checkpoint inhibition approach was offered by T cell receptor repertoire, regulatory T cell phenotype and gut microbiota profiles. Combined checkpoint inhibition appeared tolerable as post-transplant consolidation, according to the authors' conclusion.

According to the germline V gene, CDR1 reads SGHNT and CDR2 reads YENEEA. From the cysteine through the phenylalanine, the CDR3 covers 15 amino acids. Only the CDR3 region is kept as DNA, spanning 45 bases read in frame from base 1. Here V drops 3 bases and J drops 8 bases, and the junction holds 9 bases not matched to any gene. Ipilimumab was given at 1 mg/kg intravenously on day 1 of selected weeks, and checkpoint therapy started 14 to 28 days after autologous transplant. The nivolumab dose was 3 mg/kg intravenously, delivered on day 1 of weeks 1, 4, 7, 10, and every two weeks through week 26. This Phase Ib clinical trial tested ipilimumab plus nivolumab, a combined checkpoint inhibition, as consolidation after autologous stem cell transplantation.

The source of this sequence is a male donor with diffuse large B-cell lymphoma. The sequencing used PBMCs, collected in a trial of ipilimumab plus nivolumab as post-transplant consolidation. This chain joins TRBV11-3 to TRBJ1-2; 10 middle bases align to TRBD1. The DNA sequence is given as TGTGCCAGCAGCTTCGGACAGGGGGGCCCATTCGGCTACACCTTC. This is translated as CASSFGQGGPFGYTF.